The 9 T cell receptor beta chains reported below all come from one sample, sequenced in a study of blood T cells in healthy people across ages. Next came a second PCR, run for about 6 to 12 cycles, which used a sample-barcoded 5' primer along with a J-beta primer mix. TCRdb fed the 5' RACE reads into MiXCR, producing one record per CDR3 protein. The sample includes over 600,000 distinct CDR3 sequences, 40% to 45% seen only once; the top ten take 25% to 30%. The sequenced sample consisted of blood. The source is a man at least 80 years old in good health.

The CDR3 DNA follows: TGTGCCAGCAGCCCCACCACCAGGACTAGTTTCGGGACCCAGTACTTC. This encodes CASSPTTRTSFGTQYF. The chain links TRBV11-2 to TRBJ2-5; TRBD2 aligns across 7 bases. CDR1 and CDR2 (germline): SGHAT, FQNNGV. V shed 5 bases, J shed 7 bases, and the junction held 16 bases outside the gene matches. This CDR3 region has 16 residues.

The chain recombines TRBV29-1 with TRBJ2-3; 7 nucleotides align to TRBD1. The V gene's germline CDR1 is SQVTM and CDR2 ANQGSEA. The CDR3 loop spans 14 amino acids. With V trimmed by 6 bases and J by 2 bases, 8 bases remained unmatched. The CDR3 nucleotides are TGCAGCGTAATTACAGGGGATTTCACAGATACGCAGTATTTT. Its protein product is CSVITGDFTDTQYF.

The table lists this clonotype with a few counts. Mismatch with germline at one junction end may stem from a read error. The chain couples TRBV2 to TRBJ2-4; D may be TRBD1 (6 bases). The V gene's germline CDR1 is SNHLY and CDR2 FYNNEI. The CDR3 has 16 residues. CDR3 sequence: CASSDTGSAAKNIQYF. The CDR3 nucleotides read TGCGCCAGCAGTGACACAGGGTCAGCGGCCAAAAACATTCAGTACTTC.

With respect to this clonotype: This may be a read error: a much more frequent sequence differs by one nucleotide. The CDR3 is CACSVGQGGTYEQYF. For the CDR3, the DNA is TGTGCCTGCAGCGTAGGACAGGGGGGAACCTACGAGCAGTACTTC. The chain has TRBV9 and TRBJ2-7; 10 bases line up with TRBD1. This CDR3 contains 15 residues. Per germline, CDR1 SGDLS and CDR2 YYNGEE.

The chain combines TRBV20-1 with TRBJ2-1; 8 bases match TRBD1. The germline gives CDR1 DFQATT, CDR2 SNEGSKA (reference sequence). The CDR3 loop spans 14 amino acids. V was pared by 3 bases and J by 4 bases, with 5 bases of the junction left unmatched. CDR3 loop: CSASPGTGYNEQFF. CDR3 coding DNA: TGCAGTGCTAGTCCCGGGACAGGATACAATGAGCAGTTCTTC.

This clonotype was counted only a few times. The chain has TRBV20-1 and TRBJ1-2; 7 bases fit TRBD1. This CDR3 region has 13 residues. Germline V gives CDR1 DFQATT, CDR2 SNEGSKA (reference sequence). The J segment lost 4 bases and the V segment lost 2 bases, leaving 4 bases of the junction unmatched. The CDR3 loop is CSARRRDSYGYTF. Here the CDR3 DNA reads TGCAGTGCTAGACGGCGGGACAGCTATGGCTACACCTTC.

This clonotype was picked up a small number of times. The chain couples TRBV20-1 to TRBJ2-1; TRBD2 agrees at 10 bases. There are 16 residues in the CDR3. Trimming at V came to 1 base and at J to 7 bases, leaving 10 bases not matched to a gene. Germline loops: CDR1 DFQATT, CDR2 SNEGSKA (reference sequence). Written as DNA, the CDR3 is TGCAGTGCTAGAGCCTGGAGGAGCGGGAGGGCGAATGAGCAGTTCTTC. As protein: CSARAWRSGRANEQFF.

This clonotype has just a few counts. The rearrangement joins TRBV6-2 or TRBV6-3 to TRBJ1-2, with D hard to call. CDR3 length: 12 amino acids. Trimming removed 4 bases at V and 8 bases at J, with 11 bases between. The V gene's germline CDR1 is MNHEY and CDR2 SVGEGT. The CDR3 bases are TGTGCCAGCAGTTCGGGCCCGGCGGGCTACACCTTC. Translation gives CASSSGPAGYTF.

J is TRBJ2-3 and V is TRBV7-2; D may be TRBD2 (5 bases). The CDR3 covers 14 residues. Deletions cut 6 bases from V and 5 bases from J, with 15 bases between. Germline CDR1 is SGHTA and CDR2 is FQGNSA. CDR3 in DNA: TGTGCCAGCAGAATGGTGGGGAGTAGAGATACGCAGTATTTT. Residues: CASRMVGSRDTQYF.